The sequence of this TCR beta chain was determined in a study of cytomegalovirus exposure and HLA in healthy donors. For the study at large: The same platform used for the approximately 700 first-cohort repertoires was also used for the 120 or so validation repertoires, as a later analysis reported.

CDR1 is SEHNR and CDR2 is FQNEAQ in the germline V gene (reference sequence). V shed 1 base and J shed 5 bases, with 14 bases lying between them. This CDR3 is built from 15 residues. The repertoire was sequenced with immunoSEQ multiplex PCR; TCRdb's copy has only in-frame clones and lacks some. Among around 400,000 clones, 75% to 90% were seen once, and the ten largest hold roughly 0.82%. Study results and limitations: There were 150 to 200 TCR beta chains listed as cytomegalovirus-associated.

Of note for this clone: Its antigen is undetermined.

The chain employs TRBV7-9 and TRBJ2-5, with TRBD1 as a possible D gene (6 bases). This clonotype originated in a woman between 18 and 29 years old in good health and CMV-seronegative. Sequenced: PBMCs. CDR3 in DNA: TGTGCCAGCAGCTTAGAACAGGGTGTTTGGGAGACCCAGTACTTC. Encoded protein: CASSLEQGVWETQYF.